This TCR beta chain derives from a study of T cells in Graves' hyperthyroidism and ophthalmopathy. Study details: Blood from the periphery was taken at initial diagnosis, before any treatment. Study conclusions and caveats: Expanded thyroid clonotypes (above 0.001) were mostly also found in blood.

TCR beta CDR3 regions were amplified from RNA transcripts. HTBI primers were the set used in a first-round RT-PCR of the TCR CDR3. Each CDR3 protein gets one entry after TCRdb re-called the multiplex PCR reads with MiXCR. In the table there are more than 300,000 distinct CDR3 sequences, approximately 17% of which are singletons. This clonotype was detected many times. Antigen: not known. The V end lost 6 bases, the J end lost 4 bases, and 15 bases lay between the germline ends. This CDR3 is built from 14 residues. PBMCs were obtained from under 13 ml fresh peripheral blood. The TCR was taken from a man in his late teens or twenties with Graves' ophthalmopathy. The material sequenced was blood. The genes are TRBV12-3 or TRBV12-4 and TRBJ1-1; the D gene is possibly TRBD1 (6 bases). The CDR3 here is CASRRTGFRTEAFF. The CDR3 region has the DNA TGTGCCAGCAGGAGAACAGGGTTTCGCACTGAAGCTTTCTTT.